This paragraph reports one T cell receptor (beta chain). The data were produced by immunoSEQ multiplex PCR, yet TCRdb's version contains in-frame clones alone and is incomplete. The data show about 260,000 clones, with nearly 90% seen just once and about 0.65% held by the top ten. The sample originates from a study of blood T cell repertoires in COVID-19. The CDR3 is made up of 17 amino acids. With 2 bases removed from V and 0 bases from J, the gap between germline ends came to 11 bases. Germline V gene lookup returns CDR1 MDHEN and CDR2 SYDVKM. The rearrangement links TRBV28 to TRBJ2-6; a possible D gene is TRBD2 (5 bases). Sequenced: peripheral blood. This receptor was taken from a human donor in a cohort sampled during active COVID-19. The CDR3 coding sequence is TGTGCCAGCAGTTTAGTTGAGGGTTTCTCTGGGGCCAACGTCCTGACTTTC. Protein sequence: CASSLVEGFSGANVLTF.